This T cell receptor beta chain was identified in a study of blood T cell repertoires in COVID-19. Study-wide background: Some COVID-19 samples were acute and others convalescent; all came from the United States, Italy and Spain. PBMCs, B-cell-depleted T cells, or T cells were the source of the cDNA or gDNA that made up the material.

Per the original methods: The assay estimated nucleated cells by amplifying reference gene primers. Libraries were prepared by immunoSEQ multiplex PCR; TCRdb keeps only in-frame clonotypes and omits some of them. V, J and clone size are those of that table, while D and trimming were read from the DNA. The data show tens of thousands of clones, 90% to 95% seen once. A word on this clone: An end of the junction differs from the germline gene, which may be a read error.

CDR1 and CDR2 (germline): SGHTA, FQGTGA. This CDR3 comprises 15 residues. The J gene is TRBJ1-2, the V gene TRBV7-3, with 7 nucleotides matching TRBD1. Material: peripheral blood. This TCR was recovered from a human donor in a cohort sampled during active COVID-19. CDR3 bases: TGTGCCAGCAGCTTGACACCCCTAGGGGGCATGGCCCCAAGCTTC. Its protein is CASSLTPLGGMAPSF.